Below, 12 T cell receptor beta chains from the same sample are listed, as sequenced in a study of blood T cell repertoires in COVID-19. Libraries were prepared by immunoSEQ multiplex PCR; TCRdb keeps only in-frame clonotypes and omits some of them. Counted here are roughly 280,000 clones, roughly 86% occurring once; the ten biggest clones make up about 8.6%. Sequencing was carried out using peripheral blood. The receptors shown here come from a man between 40 and 49 years old with active or convalescent COVID-19.

The chain employs TRBV6-1 and TRBJ1-5, with D perhaps matching TRBD1 (6 bases). V was cut by 3 bases and J by 7 bases, with 10 bases left in between. This CDR3 has 13 amino acids. From germline, CDR1 is MNHNS and CDR2 SASEGT. CDR3 coding DNA: TGTGCCAGCAGTGACGGGGGGGCCCAGCCCCAGCATTTT. Amino acid sequence: CASSDGGAQPQHF.

This chain uses TRBV7-7 with TRBJ2-5, with 10 bases identical to TRBD1. There are 15 residues in the CDR3. Germline CDR1 reads SSHAT; CDR2 reads FNYEAQ (reference sequence). The junction had 7 bases not matched to a gene; V was cut back by 5 bases and J by 4 bases. The CDR3 spells CASSVGTGVAETQYF. DNA of the CDR3: TGTGCCAGCAGCGTCGGGACAGGGGTTGCAGAGACCCAGTACTTC.

The chain recombines TRBV19 with TRBJ2-3; unclear D gene. The V gene lost 2 bases and the J gene lost 4 bases, with 7 bases spanning the gap. Germline CDR1 is LNHDA and CDR2 is SQIVND (reference sequence). The CDR3 loop spans 13 amino acids. CDR3 protein: CASSILVADTQYF. CDR3 nucleotides: TGTGCCAGTAGTATACTAGTGGCAGATACGCAGTATTTT.

V gene TRBV30 combines with J gene TRBJ2-3, with D perhaps matching TRBD2 (7 bases). This CDR3 has 13 amino acids. Germline values: CDR1 GTSNPN, CDR2 SVGIG (reference sequence). The V and J ends lost 0 bases and 4 bases respectively, with 8 bases between them. As DNA, the CDR3 is TGTGCCTGGAGTGTGGGGGGGCCAGATACGCAGTATTTT. It codes for CAWSVGGPDTQYF.

This chain joins TRBV2 and TRBJ1-6, with 12 bases matching TRBD1. Germline assignment: CDR1 SNHLY and CDR2 FYNNEI. This CDR3 contains 19 residues. The J segment lost 9 bases and the V segment lost 2 bases, leaving 14 bases of the junction unmatched. CDR3 loop: CASSEFNPGQGALASPLHF. The CDR3 coding sequence is TGTGCCAGCAGTGAATTTAATCCGGGACAGGGGGCATTAGCTTCACCCCTCCACTTT. The entire variable domain, with the rest obtained from reference TRBV2 and TRBJ1-6, is as follows: EPEVTQTPSHQVTQMGQEVILRCVPISNHLYFYWYRQILGQKVEFLVSFYNNEISEKSEIFDDQFSVERPDGSNFTLKIRSTKLEDSAMYFCASSEFNPGQGALASPLHFGNGTRLTVT.

The chain links TRBV5-4 to TRBJ2-5, with TRBD1 matching over 10 bases. The CDR3 is made up of 14 amino acids. The ends lost 4 bases at V and 4 bases at J; junction bases unmatched: 4. In germline, CDR1 is SGHNT, CDR2 YYREEE (reference sequence). CDR3 in amino acids: CASSNRDRGETQYF. CDR3 bases: TGTGCCAGCAGCAACCGGGACAGGGGAGAGACCCAGTACTTC.

Concerning this clone: The sample contains more than one DNA sequence encoding this CDR3. The chain couples TRBV9 to TRBJ2-1; D is unclear. Between the trimmed V and J ends, which lost 3 bases and 3 bases, there was a span of 4 bases. This CDR3 region has 12 residues. Germline CDR1 and CDR2: SGDLS and YYNGEE. CDR3 DNA sequence: TGTGCCAGCAGCGCAAACTACAATGAGCAGTTCTTC. Its translation is CASSANYNEQFF.

This clone is a singleton in its sample. The chain links TRBV9 to TRBJ2-3; 10 bases are a match to TRBD2. The CDR3 loop spans 16 amino acids. Germline V gives CDR1 SGDLS, CDR2 YYNGEE. V lost 3 bases and J lost 4; bases outside the gene matches: 8. In nucleotides, the CDR3 is TGTGCCAGCAGCGCAAGCGGGAGGGAATATCCAGATACGCAGTATTTT. This encodes CASSASGREYPDTQYF. The whole variable domain, filled in from reference TRBV9 and TRBJ2-3, reads DSGVTQTPKHLITATGQRVTLRCSPRSGDLSVYWYQQSLDQGLQFLIQYYNGEERAKGNILERFSAQQFPDLHSELNLSSLELGDSALYFCASSASGREYPDTQYFGPGTRLTVL.

V usage is TRBV7-8 and J usage is TRBJ2-7, with D possibly matching TRBD1 (6 bases). The CDR3 covers 13 residues. V was clipped by 7 bases and J by 4 bases, with 14 bases between them. The germline CDR1 and CDR2 sequences are SGHVS and FQNEAQ. The CDR3 here is CASTGDNPYEQYF. The CDR3 DNA reads TGTGCCAGCACCGGGGACAATCCTTACGAGCAGTACTTC.

This clone was counted a few times. This chain joins TRBV10-1 and TRBJ1-3; D gene uncertain. Germline CDR1 is WNHNN and CDR2 is SYGVQD (reference sequence). This CDR3 contains 12 residues. Deletions cut 6 bases from V and 0 bases from J, with 3 bases between. The CDR3 sequence: CASSNSGNTIYF. The DNA of the CDR3 is TGCGCCAGCAGCAACTCTGGAAACACCATATATTTT.

The chain is built from TRBV15 and TRBJ2-3; TRBD1 matches 7 bases. This CDR3 region has 16 residues. The ends lost 9 bases at V and 0 bases at J; junction bases unmatched: 12. CDR1 and CDR2 from the germline V gene are LNHNV and YYDKDF (reference sequence). CDR3 nucleotide sequence: TGTGCCACAAGAACCCCGGGCAGGGGGAGCACAGATACGCAGTATTTT. It encodes CATRTPGRGSTDTQYF.

The chain carries TRBV29-1 and TRBJ1-3; 10 bases are a match to TRBD1. Germline CDR1 SQVTM, CDR2 ANQGSEA. V lost 4 bases and J lost 1; bases outside the gene matches: 4. This CDR3 comprises 15 residues. The CDR3 loop is CSVVRDRGSGNTIYF. CDR3 bases: TGCAGCGTTGTTAGGGACAGGGGATCTGGAAACACCATATATTTT.